This T cell receptor (beta chain) was found in a study of blood T cell repertoires in COVID-19 (dated by TCRdb to the early 2020s). Regarding the study in general: Samples covering the acute and convalescent phases of COVID-19 were provided by collaborators in the United States, Italy and Spain. The repertoires were released in a freely available public database intended as a resource for research on the immune response to SARS-CoV-2. Where available, HLA class I and class II types were obtained from metadata supplied by the sample provider rather than from assay-based typing. Subjects who had been exposed to COVID-19, were actively infected with it, or had recovered from it provided the deeply sampled blood TCRbeta repertoires that made up the dataset. The prospective study material was composed of cDNA or gDNA derived from T cells, B-cell-depleted T cells, or PBMCs. The samples were drawn from the first 160 participants of the ongoing ImmuneRACE study and from some 1,300 subjects provided by 6 global collaborators. The sample metadata nearly always contained a de-identified subject ID, COVID-19 status, age in years and sex. Overall study outcomes, separate from this receptor: How much clinical and demographic metadata was included differed by source and by participant, and the metadata was provided uncurated.

Whole blood was collected in K2EDTA tubes by collaborating institutions according to the institutions' own protocols. For TCRbeta analysis, collaborators shipped samples in one of three forms: frozen whole blood, isolated PBMCs, or DNA extracted from either of those sample types. Inclusive of the bounding cysteine and phenylalanine, the CDR3 is 14 residues long. The sequence is cut down to CDR3 DNA, 42 bases in frame from base 1. V is pared back by 4 bases and J by 7 bases, with 17 bases lying between the germline termini. Taken from the germline V gene, the CDR1 and CDR2 loops are MNHEY and SVGAGI. TCRbeta CDR3 regions were amplified from genomic DNA using the immunoSEQ Assay, a bias-controlled multiplex PCR. In the authors' own workflow: The number of nucleated cells in each sample was estimated by amplification of reference gene primers within the assay. To quantify the absolute abundance of each unique TCRbeta CDR3 rearrangement, sequence reads were collapsed and filtered. Productive Simpson clonality was computed per sample as the square root of Simpson's diversity index over productive rearrangements. The source is immuneACCESS, and TCRdb retained only in-frame sequences with V and J called. Part of the clones is not carried over; for the studies checked, unresolved V genes explain less than half of this, and the remainder is unexplained. The V and J calls and clone size come from that table; D and trimming were worked out from the DNA. In all, the sample holds roughly 250,000 clones, and 83% of those were seen once. Around 5.2% of the sample belongs to the ten largest clones.

Remarks on this clone: Its cognate antigen has yet to be identified. Per-nucleotide qualities are absent, and no much larger clonotype sits a single base away.

The rearrangement joined TRBV6-5 to TRBJ2-7, with a tentative D gene TRBD1 over 7 matching bases. The TCR comes from a human donor in a cohort sampled during active COVID-19. The source material was peripheral blood. The DNA reads as follows: TGTGCCAGCAGTTGGAGGGGGCGCCTCGAGGAGCAGTACTTC. Its protein product is CASSWRGRLEEQYF.